Listed here are 18 T cell receptor beta chains from one sample, sequenced in a study of T cell responses to AZD1222 COVID-19 vaccine. Some clones are missing from TCRdb's copy, which holds only in-frame ones; the method was immunoSEQ multiplex PCR. The sample shows roughly 100,000 clones, roughly 89% of them seen only once. The sample was peripheral blood, taken on day 0 of AZD1222 vaccination. The receptors come from an adult in good health.

The V gene is TRBV5-4, the J gene TRBJ2-5; TRBD2 agrees at 11 bases. This CDR3 has 17 residues. CDR1 SGHNT and CDR2 YYREEE come from the germline V gene (reference sequence). V lost 1 base, J lost 5 bases, and 10 bases stayed unmatched. The CDR3 region is CASSLRRLAGIEETQYF. The CDR3 DNA reads TGTGCCAGCAGCTTGCGCCGACTAGCGGGAATTGAGGAGACCCAGTACTTC.

The V and J genes are TRBV6-2 or TRBV6-3 and TRBJ2-7; the D gene is possibly TRBD1 (6 bases). V gave up 4 bases and J gave up 0 bases, with 13 bases separating them. The CDR3 spans 15 residues. Germline assignment: CDR1 MNHEY and CDR2 SVGEGT. The DNA for the CDR3 is TGTGCCAGCAGTTCTATTCGGACAGTCTCCTACGAGCAGTACTTC. Encoded protein: CASSSIRTVSYEQYF.

In DNA form, the CDR3 reads TGTGCCAGCAGCCGAATAGGCTATGGCGCTGAAGCTTTCTTT. Encoded protein: CASSRIGYGAEAFF. This chain uses TRBV3-1 (or the pseudogene TRBV3-2) with TRBJ1-1, with D hard to call. CDR3 length equals 14 residues. The V gene's germline CDR1 is LGHDT and CDR2 YNNKEL (reference sequence). V was trimmed by 4 bases and J by 6 bases, leaving 15 bases between them.

The chain joins TRBV3-1 (or the pseudogene TRBV3-2) to TRBJ1-1, with TRBD1 matching over 10 bases. Germline loops: CDR1 LGHDT, CDR2 YNNKEL (reference sequence). The V gene end was trimmed by 6 bases and the J gene end by 4 bases; junction bases not matched to a gene: 5. This CDR3 is 14 amino acids long. The CDR3 nucleotides read TGTGCCAGCAGTACAGGACAGGGGGGCACTGAAGCTTTCTTT. Protein sequence: CASSTGQGGTEAFF.

The rearrangement joins TRBV2 to TRBJ2-7, with D possibly being TRBD2 (5 bases). The germline V and J ends were trimmed by 5 bases and 3 bases, with 17 bases remaining between them. CDR1 SNHLY and CDR2 FYNNEI come from the germline V gene. This CDR3 comprises 15 residues. The chain's CDR3 is CASSFFGNSYYEQYF. Written as DNA, the CDR3 is TGTGCCAGCAGTTTTTTCGGGAACTCGTACTACGAGCAGTACTTC.

This chain joins TRBV7-9 and TRBJ1-6; D not resolved. The CDR3 loop spans 12 amino acids. Germline V gene lookup returns CDR1 SEHNR and CDR2 FQNEAQ (reference sequence). The ends were cut back, 5 bases at V and 8 bases at J, with 7 bases in the middle. CDR3 in DNA: TGTGCCAGCAGCCTCATGGATTCACCCCTCCACTTT. Encoded protein: CASSLMDSPLHF.

V is TRBV9 and J is TRBJ2-1; D uncertain. The CDR3 consists of 14 residues. V lost 2 bases, J lost 0 bases, and 6 bases lay in between. Germline assignment: CDR1 SGDLS and CDR2 YYNGEE. CDR3 sequence reads: CASSVLSSYNEQFF. Written as DNA, the CDR3 is TGTGCCAGCAGCGTGCTGAGCTCCTACAATGAGCAGTTCTTC.

The chain is built from TRBV27 and TRBJ2-7; 11 nucleotides match TRBD1. The V segment lost 6 bases and the J segment 0 bases; nucleotides outside the gene matches: 1. The CDR3 runs 14 residues. Per germline, CDR1 MNHEY and CDR2 SMNVEV (reference sequence). The CDR3 loop reads CASRGQGASYEQYF. The CDR3 nucleotides read TGTGCCAGCAGAGGACAGGGGGCCTCCTACGAGCAGTACTTC.

The V call is TRBV7-6, the J call TRBJ2-7; D gene unclear. Trimming shortened V by 3 bases and J by 5 bases, and 14 bases separated the two germline ends. The CDR3 has 14 amino acids. Per the germline V gene, CDR1 is SGHVS and CDR2 is FNYEAQ. CDR3 DNA: TGTGCCAGCAGCTTGCTCCAACGTGGACACGAGCAGTACTTC. It is translated as CASSLLQRGHEQYF.

The rearrangement links TRBV10-2 to TRBJ2-7; 12 nucleotides match TRBD1. CDR3 length equals 13 residues. The V gene end was trimmed by 8 bases and the J gene end by 4 bases; junction bases not matched to a gene: 3. Germline V gene lookup returns CDR1 WSHSY and CDR2 SAAADI. CDR3 nucleotide sequence: TGCGCCAGCTCGGGACAGGGGGCTTACGAGCAGTACTTC. Encoded protein: CASSGQGAYEQYF.

This chain uses TRBV10-1 with TRBJ2-1; TRBD2 is a possible D gene (6 bases). CDR1 and CDR2 from the germline V gene are WNHNN and SYGVQD (reference sequence). V lost 8 bases to trimming and J lost 8 bases, with 25 bases between them. This CDR3 has 16 residues. The CDR3 protein is CASVHHRDSPFHEQFF. CDR3 nucleotide sequence: TGCGCCAGCGTCCATCACCGGGACTCCCCCTTTCATGAGCAGTTCTTC.

The rearrangement joins TRBV4-1 to TRBJ1-1; D ambiguous. Germline values: CDR1 MGHRA, CDR2 YSYEKL. The V gene lost 1 base and the J gene lost 0 bases, with 15 bases spanning the gap. CDR3 size: 17 residues. CDR3 coding DNA: TGCGCCAGCAGCCAAGGGAGTTGGCTGACCCTGAACACTGAAGCTTTCTTT. Its translation: CASSQGSWLTLNTEAFF.

The CDR3 DNA is TGTGCCAGCAGCTTAGTCAACAGCGAGCAGTACTTC. This gives the protein CASSLVNSEQYF. The rearrangement joins TRBV7-8 to TRBJ2-7; D is ambiguous. The CDR3 runs to 12 residues. CDR1 and CDR2 from the germline V gene are SGHVS and FQNEAQ. V shed 1 base and J shed 6 bases, with 7 bases lying between them.

V usage is TRBV5-4 and J usage is TRBJ2-7, with 7 bases fitting TRBD1. The CDR3 has 15 amino acids. Germline CDR1 is SGHNT and CDR2 is YYREEE (reference sequence). V trimming: 7 bases; J trimming: 3 bases; junction bases outside the gene matches: 13. Here the CDR3 reads CASSLGQELIYEQYF. The CDR3 nucleotides are TGTGCCAGCTCCCTTGGACAGGAATTAATCTACGAGCAGTACTTC.

The chain has TRBV7-2 and TRBJ2-2; 7 bases line up with TRBD1. Trimming cost V 2 bases and J 6 bases; bases outside gene matches: 3. The CDR3 consists of 14 residues. Per the germline V gene, CDR1 is SGHTA and CDR2 is FQGNSA. The CDR3 DNA is TGTGCCAGCAGCTTAAAGACAGGGCCCGGGGAGCTGTTTTTT. Amino acids: CASSLKTGPGELFF.

The rearrangement joins TRBV29-1 to TRBJ2-3; 13 bases map to TRBD2. Germline CDR1 is SQVTM and CDR2 is ANQGSEA. The CDR3 loop spans 16 amino acids. Trimming cost V 6 bases and J 0 bases; bases outside gene matches: 6. The CDR3 DNA reads as TGCAGCGTGGGGGGACTAGCGGGGTATAGCACAGATACGCAGTATTTT. This encodes CSVGGLAGYSTDTQYF.

This clone was detected once. The chain is built from TRBV7-9 and TRBJ1-4; no firm D call. The CDR3 consists of 12 residues. Germline CDR1 and CDR2: SEHNR and FQNEAQ (reference sequence). V gave up 6 bases and J gave up 3 bases, with 5 bases separating them. The CDR3 is CASSSANEKLFF. The CDR3 region has the DNA TGTGCCAGCAGTTCGGCTAATGAAAAACTGTTTTTT.

The V gene is TRBV11-1, the J gene TRBJ2-7; possible D gene TRBD1, 6 bases. Per germline, CDR1 SGHAT and CDR2 FQDESV (reference sequence). The ends were cut back, 8 bases at V and 3 bases at J, with 14 bases in the middle. The CDR3 consists of 13 residues. Here the CDR3 reads CASGTGQIYEQYF. In DNA form, the CDR3 reads TGTGCCAGCGGAACGGGACAAATCTACGAGCAGTACTTC.